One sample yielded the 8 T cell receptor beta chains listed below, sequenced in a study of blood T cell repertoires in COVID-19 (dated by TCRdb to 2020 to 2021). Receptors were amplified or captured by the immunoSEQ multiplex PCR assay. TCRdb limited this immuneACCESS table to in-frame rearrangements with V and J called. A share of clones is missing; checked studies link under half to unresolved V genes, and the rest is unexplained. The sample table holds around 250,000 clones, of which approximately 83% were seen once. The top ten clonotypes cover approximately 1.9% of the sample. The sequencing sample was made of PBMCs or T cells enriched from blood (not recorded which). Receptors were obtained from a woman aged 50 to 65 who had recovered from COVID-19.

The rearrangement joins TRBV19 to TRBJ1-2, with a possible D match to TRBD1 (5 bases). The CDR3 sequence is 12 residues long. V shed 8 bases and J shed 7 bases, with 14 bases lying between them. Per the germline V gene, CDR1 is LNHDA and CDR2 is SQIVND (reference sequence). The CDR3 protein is CASAGGSGGYTF. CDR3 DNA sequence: TGTGCCAGTGCCGGGGGTTCAGGTGGCTACACCTTC. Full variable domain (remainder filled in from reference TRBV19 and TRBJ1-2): DGGITQSPKYLFRKEGQNVTLSCEQNLNHDAMYWYRQDPGQGLRLIYYSQIVNDFQKGDIAEGYSVSREKKESFPLTVTSAQKNPTAFYLCASAGGSGGYTFGSGTRLTVV.

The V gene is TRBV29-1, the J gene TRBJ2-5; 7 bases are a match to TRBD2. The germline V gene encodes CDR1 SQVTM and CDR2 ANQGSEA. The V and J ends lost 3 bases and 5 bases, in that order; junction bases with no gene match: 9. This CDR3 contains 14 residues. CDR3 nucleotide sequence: TGCAGCGTTGAGCGGACTAGGTCTATGGAGACCCAGTACTTC. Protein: CSVERTRSMETQYF.

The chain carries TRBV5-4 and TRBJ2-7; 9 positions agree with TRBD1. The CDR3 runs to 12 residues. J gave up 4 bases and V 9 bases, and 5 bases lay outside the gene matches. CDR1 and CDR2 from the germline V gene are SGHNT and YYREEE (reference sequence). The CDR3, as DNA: TGTGCCACTGGGACAGGGCGATACGAGCAGTACTTC. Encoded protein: CATGTGRYEQYF.

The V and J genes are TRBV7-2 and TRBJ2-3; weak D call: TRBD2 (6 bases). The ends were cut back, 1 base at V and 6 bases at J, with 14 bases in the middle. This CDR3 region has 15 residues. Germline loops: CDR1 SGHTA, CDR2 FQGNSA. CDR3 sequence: CASSLGPGVQDTQYF. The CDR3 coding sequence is TGTGCCAGCAGCTTAGGTCCGGGAGTTCAGGATACGCAGTATTTT.

CDR3 amino acids: CAISATQEGQNSPLHF. The CDR3 nucleotides are TGTGCCATCAGTGCGACCCAGGAGGGTCAAAATTCACCCCTCCACTTT. V is TRBV10-3 and J is TRBJ1-6; D unresolved. Germline V gene lookup returns CDR1 ENHRY and CDR2 SYGVKD. CDR3 length: 16 amino acids. V gave up 4 bases and J gave up 7 bases, with 17 bases separating them.

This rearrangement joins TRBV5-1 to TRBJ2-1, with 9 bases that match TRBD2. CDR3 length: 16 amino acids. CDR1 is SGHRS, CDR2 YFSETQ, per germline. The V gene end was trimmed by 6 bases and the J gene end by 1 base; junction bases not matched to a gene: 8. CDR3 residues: CASNGASGKSYNEQFF. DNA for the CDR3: TGCGCCAGCAACGGTGCTAGCGGGAAATCCTACAATGAGCAGTTCTTC. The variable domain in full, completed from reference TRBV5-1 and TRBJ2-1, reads KAGVTQTPRYLIKTRGQQVTLSCSPISGHRSVSWYQQTPGQGLQFLFEYFSETQRNKGNFPGRFSGRQFSNSRSEMNVSTLELGDSALYLCASNGASGKSYNEQFFGPGTRLTVL.

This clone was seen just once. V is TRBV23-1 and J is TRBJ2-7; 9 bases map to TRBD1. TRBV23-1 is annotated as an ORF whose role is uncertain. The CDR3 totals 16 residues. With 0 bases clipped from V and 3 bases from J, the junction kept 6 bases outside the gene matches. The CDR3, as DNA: TGCGCCAGCAGTCAATCCCCCGGGACAGGGTGCTACGAGCAGTACTTC. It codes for CASSQSPGTGCYEQYF.

CDR3 nucleotides: TGTGCCAGCAAAATACAGGGGTTAGATAGCAATCAGCCCCAGCATTTT. It is translated as CASKIQGLDSNQPQHF. This sequence joins TRBV28 and TRBJ1-5; TRBD1 agrees at 7 bases. Unmatched junction bases numbered 9, after V lost 7 bases and J lost 0 bases. CDR3 length equals 16 residues. The germline CDR1 and CDR2 sequences are MDHEN and SYDVKM. Based on the CDR3 plus reference TRBV28 and TRBJ1-5, the full variable domain is DVKVTQSSRYLVKRTGEKVFLECVQDMDHENMFWYRQDPGLGLRLIYFSYDVKMKEKGDIPEGYSVSREKKERFSLILESASTNQTSMYLCASKIQGLDSNQPQHFGDGTRLSIL.